This T cell receptor beta chain was retrieved from a study of esophageal squamous cell carcinoma under preoperative chemotherapy. In the study overall: Both tumor-infiltrating lymphocytes and peripheral blood T cells were profiled. Findings and limits, study-wide: After chemotherapy, TCR diversity rose significantly in peripheral T cells but not in tumor-infiltrating lymphocytes.

Germline loops: CDR1 WSHSY, CDR2 SAAADI. V shed 4 bases and J shed 7 bases, with 14 bases lying between them. CDR3 length: 13 residues. TCRdb redid the calling of the PCR reads with MiXCR, one entry per CDR3 protein. The data contain roughly 20,000 distinct CDR3 sequences, about 43% of them singletons. The time point was: after preoperative PTX-NDP chemotherapy. In this sample, this clonotype turned up many times. Its antigen is unidentified. This sequence joins TRBV10-2 and TRBJ2-7, with D perhaps being TRBD1 or TRBD2 (6 bases each). The biological material was taken from a patient given preoperative chemotherapy. This clonotype was obtained from a human donor with esophageal squamous cell carcinoma. The donor label of this sample is uncertain. The CDR3 DNA reads TGCGCCAGCAGTGCAAAACTAGGGGGGGAGCAGTACTTC. This translates into CASSAKLGGEQYF.